The 27 T cell receptor beta chains reported below all come from one sample, sequenced in a study of spatial heterogeneity in lung cancer. Regarding time point: sample taken at primary tumor resection. The study's findings and limits: Expanded alpha and beta TCR counts within tumors tracked tumor mutation counts.

In TCRdb, the 5' RACE reads were re-called with MiXCR into one record per CDR3 protein. The sample contains 100,000 or so distinct CDR3 sequences, approximately 4.4% of which appear only once. These receptors have no identified antigens. The specimen was lung tumor tissue, collected at surgery. The origin of the receptors is a male donor with early-stage non-small cell lung cancer.

This clonotype was picked up many times. The chain recombines TRBV11-2 with TRBJ1-2; D perhaps matches TRBD1 (6 bases). V dropped 5 bases and J dropped 4 bases, with 11 bases sitting between them. Germline V CDR1 and CDR2: SGHAT, FQNNGV. The CDR3 length is 13 residues. The CDR3 nucleotides read TGTGCCAGCAGCAACGACAGGTTCTATGGCTACACCTTC. This gives the protein CASSNDRFYGYTF.

The rearrangement joins TRBV27 to TRBJ2-2, with D hard to call. V was trimmed by 3 bases and J by 0 bases, leaving 5 bases between them. CDR3 size: 14 residues. Germline V lookup: CDR1 MNHEY, CDR2 SMNVEV (reference sequence). CDR3 bases: TGTGCCAGCAGTTTTGGGACGAACACCGGGGAGCTGTTTTTT. Residues: CASSFGTNTGELFF.

On this clonotype: One end of the junction varies from germline; a read error may be responsible. The chain uses TRBV10-2 and TRBJ2-7; D not certain. Germline CDR1 is WSHSY and CDR2 is SAAADI. CDR3 length: 13 amino acids. In DNA form, the CDR3 reads TGCGCCAGCGCGATAGGCGGCTCCTGCGAGCAGTACTTC. Protein sequence: CASAIGGSCEQYF.

This clonotype was seen a few times. The chain links TRBV6-6 to TRBJ2-5; no definite D call. Germline CDR1 reads MNHNY; CDR2 reads SVGAGI (reference sequence). The CDR3 has 13 amino acids. The V end lost 9 bases, the J end lost 2 bases, and 13 bases lay between the germline ends. The CDR3 DNA sequence: TGTGCCAGTTTGGTTCAGGCGCAAGAGACCCAGTACTTC. Residues: CASLVQAQETQYF.

This clonotype was detected a few times. This chain links TRBV5-6 with TRBJ1-4; D not resolved. The germline V and J ends were trimmed by 4 bases and 4 bases, with 8 bases remaining between them. From germline, CDR1 is SGHDT and CDR2 YYEEEE. The CDR3 has 13 residues. In DNA, the CDR3 is TGTGCCAGCAGCCGGACCCTTAATGAAAAACTGTTTTTT. This codes for CASSRTLNEKLFF.

The sample holds many counts of this clonotype. The J gene is TRBJ2-3, the V gene TRBV7-2, with 9 bases matching TRBD2. Per the germline V gene, CDR1 is SGHTA and CDR2 is FQGNSA. The CDR3 has 17 residues. Trimming at V came to 5 bases and at J to 1 base, leaving 10 bases not matched to a gene. The CDR3: CASSTAIAGVGTDTQYF. As DNA, the CDR3 is TGTGCCAGCAGCACCGCCATAGCGGGAGTAGGCACAGATACGCAGTATTTT.

The chain couples TRBV2 to TRBJ2-4, with 7 bases aligning to TRBD2. The CDR3 consists of 15 residues. V trimming: 5 bases; J trimming: 0 bases; junction bases outside the gene matches: 4. CDR1 SNHLY and CDR2 FYNNEI come from the germline V gene. CDR3 in DNA: TGTGCCAGCAGTCTAGCGGATCTAGCCAAAAACATTCAGTACTTC. Protein sequence: CASSLADLAKNIQYF.

This clonotype came up many times. The V and J genes are TRBV28 and TRBJ1-4; D remains ambiguous. The CDR3 has 13 residues. V was trimmed by 3 bases and J by 7 bases, leaving 9 bases between them. Looked up from germline, CDR1 is MDHEN and CDR2 is SYDVKM. CDR3 protein: CASSFRHVEKLFF. In nucleotides, the CDR3 is TGTGCCAGCAGTTTCCGTCATGTTGAAAAACTGTTTTTT. The whole variable domain, remainder taken from reference TRBV28 and TRBJ1-4, is DVKVTQSSRYLVKRTGEKVFLECVQDMDHENMFWYRQDPGLGLRLIYFSYDVKMKEKGDIPEGYSVSREKKERFSLILESASTNQTSMYLCASSFRHVEKLFFGSGTQLSVL.

The chain carries TRBV10-3 and TRBJ2-7; D perhaps matches TRBD2 (5 bases). The CDR3 is 18 amino acids. Germline CDR1 and CDR2: ENHRY and SYGVKD. Trimming removed 4 bases at V and 2 bases at J, with 24 bases between. For the CDR3, the DNA is TGTGCCATCAGTGGAGGTTTCTGGGGAGAAGCACCTACCTACGAGCAGTACTTC. It translates to CAISGGFWGEAPTYEQYF.

This clonotype has at least ten counts. CDR3 sequence (DNA): TGTGCCAGCAGTTTTCAGAATCAGCCCCAGCATTTT. This translates into CASSFQNQPQHF. This chain connects TRBV28 to TRBJ1-5; D gene unclear. The CDR3 totals 12 residues. Trimming cost V 3 bases and J 4 bases, with 4 bases left between them. The germline CDR1 and CDR2 sequences are MDHEN and SYDVKM.

This clonotype appeared many times. The rearrangement joins TRBV20-1 to TRBJ1-6; D call uncertain. In germline, CDR1 is DFQATT, CDR2 SNEGSKA (reference sequence). Deletions cut 3 bases from V and 10 bases from J, with 13 bases between. The CDR3 is 13 residues long. The CDR3 region has the DNA TGCAGTGCTAGTAAGGCCAGGCGCTCACCCCTCCACTTT. Translation: CSASKARRSPLHF.

This clonotype was counted many times. The V and J genes are TRBV20-1 and TRBJ1-1; D gene uncertain. CDR1 and CDR2 (germline): DFQATT, SNEGSKA (reference sequence). V gave up 1 base and J gave up 2 bases, with 8 bases separating them. The CDR3 has 13 residues. The CDR3 nucleotides read TGCAGTGCTAGAGCCAGCCCTAACACTGAAGCTTTCTTT. It specifies CSARASPNTEAFF.

This clonotype was counted many times. CDR3 sequence (DNA): TGTGCCACCGAAGGGGGAAAAGCTTTCTTT. Its protein product is CATEGGKAFF. This chain joins TRBV28 and TRBJ1-1, with D possibly TRBD1 on 6 matching bases. CDR3 length: 10 amino acids. V was clipped by 10 bases and J by 9 bases, with 12 bases between them. Germline assignment: CDR1 MDHEN and CDR2 SYDVKM.

The V call is TRBV2, the J call TRBJ1-4; D possibly corresponds to TRBD1 (6 bases). CDR1 and CDR2 (germline): SNHLY, FYNNEI. V was clipped by 3 bases and J by 8 bases, with 13 bases between them. The CDR3 extends over 14 amino acids. CDR3 nucleotides: TGTGCCAGCAGTGATGGACAGTTTGACGAAAAACTGTTTTTT. It codes for CASSDGQFDEKLFF.

This clonotype was observed many times. The chain combines TRBV20-1 with TRBJ2-1; D is perhaps TRBD2 (6 bases). The germline V and J ends were trimmed by 3 bases and 8 bases, with 8 bases remaining between them. CDR1 and CDR2 from the germline V gene are DFQATT and SNEGSKA (reference sequence). This CDR3 comprises 11 residues. CDR3 region: CSASGSDEQFF. The CDR3 DNA is TGCAGTGCTAGCGGGAGCGATGAGCAGTTCTTC.

This clonotype was found many times. This chain uses TRBV12-3 or TRBV12-4 with TRBJ1-5; no definite D call. The CDR3 sequence is 14 residues long. The V gene lost 3 bases and the J gene lost 2 bases, with 8 bases spanning the gap. The CDR3 is CASSLAIGNQPQHF. The CDR3 nucleotides are TGTGCCAGCAGTTTGGCGATAGGCAATCAGCCCCAGCATTTT.

This clonotype showed up many times. The rearrangement links TRBV11-3 to TRBJ2-7, with 8 bases that match TRBD2. V lost 1 base and J lost 0; bases outside the gene matches: 2. Germline V lookup: CDR1 SGHNT, CDR2 YENEEA. The CDR3 spans 15 residues. CDR3: CASSLAGGPSYEQYF. The CDR3 bases are TGTGCCAGCAGCTTAGCGGGAGGGCCCTCCTACGAGCAGTACTTC.

This clonotype has at least ten counts. The genes are TRBV20-1 and TRBJ2-1; 9 bases line up with TRBD2. The V gene end was trimmed by 5 bases and the J gene end by 4 bases; junction bases not matched to a gene: 6. CDR1 and CDR2 from the germline V gene are DFQATT and SNEGSKA (reference sequence). The CDR3 is made up of 14 amino acids. The CDR3 here is CSALPSGAYNEQFF. The CDR3 DNA sequence: TGCAGTGCTCTCCCTAGCGGGGCTTACAATGAGCAGTTCTTC.

This clonotype was recorded many times. J is TRBJ1-1 and V is TRBV12-5; D gene unclear. CDR1 is LGHNT, CDR2 FRNRAP, per germline. The ends were cut back, 1 base at V and 9 bases at J, with 12 bases in the middle. This CDR3 comprises 13 residues. CDR3 amino acids: CASGLGLGVQAFF. For the CDR3, the DNA is TGTGCTAGTGGTTTGGGGTTGGGAGTCCAAGCTTTCTTT.

In this sample, this clonotype turned up many times. CDR3 sequence (DNA): TGCAGTGCTAGAGATGCCAGGAGTGGCATGAATGAGCAGTTCTTC. Protein: CSARDARSGMNEQFF. The chain uses TRBV20-1 and TRBJ2-1; D ambiguous. The CDR3 contains 15 residues. V was trimmed by 0 bases and J by 7 bases, leaving 16 bases between them. CDR1 and CDR2 from the germline V gene are DFQATT and SNEGSKA (reference sequence).

This clonotype has a count of ten or more. The chain's CDR3 is CASSSSSGAGRGDTQYF. CDR3 nucleotides: TGTGCCAGCAGCTCCTCCTCAGGAGCGGGGCGGGGAGATACGCAGTATTTT. The chain joins TRBV7-9 to TRBJ2-3, with TRBD2 matching 7 bases. From germline, CDR1 is SEHNR and CDR2 FQNEAQ (reference sequence). The CDR3 is made up of 17 amino acids. The V segment lost 4 bases and the J segment 5 bases; nucleotides outside the gene matches: 15.

The V call is TRBV20-1, the J call TRBJ2-5; 7 bases fit TRBD2. The CDR3 loop spans 14 amino acids. J gave up 5 bases and V 5 bases, and 11 bases lay outside the gene matches. Looked up from germline, CDR1 is DFQATT and CDR2 is SNEGSKA (reference sequence). In DNA, the CDR3 is TGCAGTGCTCCCGGACTAGGGGAACAGGAGACCCAGTACTTC. Amino acid sequence: CSAPGLGEQETQYF.

The V and J genes are TRBV6-6 and TRBJ2-3; D possibly matches TRBD1 or TRBD2 (5 bases each). Germline CDR1 and CDR2: MNHNY and SVGAGI (reference sequence). This CDR3 is built from 15 residues. V was pared by 0 bases and J by 11 bases, with 18 bases between. The CDR3, as DNA: TGTGCCAGCAGTTACTCGACGGGGCCGGGGCTGTGGCAGTATTTT. Translating gives CASSYSTGPGLWQYF.

This clonotype was counted ten times or more. The gene calls are TRBV6-6 and TRBJ2-2; D is undetermined. Trimming pared 7 bases from V and 7 bases from J, leaving 10 bases between. This CDR3 contains 12 residues. Germline values: CDR1 MNHNY, CDR2 SVGAGI (reference sequence). CDR3 nucleotides: TGTGCCAGCAACCGGTGGAGCGGGGAGCTGTTTTTT. Amino acid sequence: CASNRWSGELFF.

This clonotype came up many times. Here the CDR3 reads CASSPSDTQYF. CDR3 nucleotides: TGTGCCAGCTCACCCTCAGATACGCAGTATTTT. The chain employs TRBV18 and TRBJ2-3; D remains ambiguous. V lost 3 bases and J lost 4, with 2 bases in between. CDR3 length: 11 residues. Germline CDR1 reads KGHSH; CDR2 reads LQKENI.

This clonotype was counted between two and nine times. The chain is built from TRBV6-1 and TRBJ1-5; D uncertain. The germline V gene encodes CDR1 MNHNS and CDR2 SASEGT. V lost 1 base and J 7 bases, leaving 14 bases between the germline ends. There are 15 residues in the CDR3. The CDR3 region is CASSEGRSFRQPQHF. CDR3 coding DNA: TGTGCCAGCAGTGAAGGTCGGAGCTTCCGGCAGCCCCAGCATTTT.

This clonotype was counted a few times. This chain uses TRBV9 with TRBJ2-5, with 7 bases that match TRBD1. The germline gives CDR1 SGDLS, CDR2 YYNGEE. The CDR3 totals 14 residues. V lost 3 bases and J lost 7; bases outside the gene matches: 9. The DNA of the CDR3 is TGTGCCAGCAGCGGAAGGGACAGAGGGGGGACCCAGTACTTC. Translation: CASSGRDRGGTQYF.